This T cell receptor (beta chain) was retrieved from a study of shared clonotypes between healthy human individuals. Study-wide findings and caveats: Larger richness was generally estimated for naive than memory subsets. With several donors compared, around 4.7% of naive CD4 clonotypes were shared.

The germline gives CDR1 SGDLS, CDR2 YYNGEE. CDR3 size: 16 residues. Deletions cut 3 bases from V and 4 bases from J, with 18 bases between. Data came from immunoSEQ multiplex PCR; TCRdb stores just in-frame clones and leaves some out. The sample has 2 million to 2.5 million clones; approximately 94% are singletons. Concerning this clone: Its antigen is not identified.

The receptor comes from a man aged 18 to 29 in good health. Sequencing was done on a sample of naive CD4+ T cells sorted from blood. Subset noted: CD45RA+ positively selected. The rearrangement links TRBV9 to TRBJ2-3; TRBD1 is a possible D gene (5 bases). The CDR3 is CASSGGQPSVPDTQYF. The CDR3 nucleotides are TGTGCCAGCAGCGGAGGACAACCGAGTGTCCCAGATACGCAGTATTTT.